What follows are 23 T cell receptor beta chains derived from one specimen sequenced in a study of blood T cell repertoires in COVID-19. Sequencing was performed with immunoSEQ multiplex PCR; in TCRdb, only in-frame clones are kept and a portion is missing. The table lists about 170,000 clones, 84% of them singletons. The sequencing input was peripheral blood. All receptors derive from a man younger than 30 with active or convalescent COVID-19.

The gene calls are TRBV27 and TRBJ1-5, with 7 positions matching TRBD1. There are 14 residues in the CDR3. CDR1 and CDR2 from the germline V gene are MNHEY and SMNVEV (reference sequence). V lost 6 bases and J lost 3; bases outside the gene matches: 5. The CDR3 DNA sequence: TGTGCCAGCAGCCAAGGACAGGTCAATCAGCCCCAGCATTTT. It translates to CASSQGQVNQPQHF.

CDR3 nucleotide sequence: TGTGCCAGCAGTCCAGACTCCGACTACCCCACAGATACGCAGTATTTT. Its protein product is CASSPDSDYPTDTQYF. The rearrangement joins TRBV28 to TRBJ2-3, with a possible D match to TRBD2 (5 bases). Trimming stripped 5 bases from V and 2 bases from J, with 17 bases between. Germline CDR1 reads MDHEN; CDR2 reads SYDVKM. CDR3 length equals 16 residues.

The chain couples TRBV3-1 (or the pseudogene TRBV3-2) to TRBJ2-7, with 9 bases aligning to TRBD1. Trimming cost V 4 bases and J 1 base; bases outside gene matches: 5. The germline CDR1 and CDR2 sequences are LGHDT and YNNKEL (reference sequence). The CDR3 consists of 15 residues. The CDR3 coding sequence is TGTGCCAGCAGCCCGACAGGGGGTGTATCCTACGAGCAGTACTTC. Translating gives CASSPTGGVSYEQYF.

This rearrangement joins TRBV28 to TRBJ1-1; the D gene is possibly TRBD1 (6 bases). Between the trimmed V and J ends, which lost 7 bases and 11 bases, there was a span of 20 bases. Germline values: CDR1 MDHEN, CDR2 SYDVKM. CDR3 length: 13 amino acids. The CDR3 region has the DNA TGTGCCAGCACCTCCCCGGGGGGACAATTGGCTTTCTTT. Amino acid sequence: CASTSPGGQLAFF.

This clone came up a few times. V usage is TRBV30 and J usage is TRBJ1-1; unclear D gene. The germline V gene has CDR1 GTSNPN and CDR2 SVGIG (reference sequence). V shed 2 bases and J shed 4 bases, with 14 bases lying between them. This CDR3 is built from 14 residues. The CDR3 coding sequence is TGTGCCTGGAGTATTGAGGGAGGAGGCACTGAAGCTTTCTTT. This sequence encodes CAWSIEGGGTEAFF.

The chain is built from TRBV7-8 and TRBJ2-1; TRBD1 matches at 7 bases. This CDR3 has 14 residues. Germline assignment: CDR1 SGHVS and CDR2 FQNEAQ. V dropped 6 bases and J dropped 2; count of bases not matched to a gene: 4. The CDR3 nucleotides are TGTGCCAGCAGGAAACAGGGGCCCTACAATGAGCAGTTCTTC. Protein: CASRKQGPYNEQFF. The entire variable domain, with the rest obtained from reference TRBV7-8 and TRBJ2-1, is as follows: GAGVSQSPRYKVAKRGQDVALRCDPISGHVSLFWYQQALGQGPEFLTYFQNEAQLDKSGLPSDRFFAERPEGSVSTLKIQRTQQEDSAVYLCASRKQGPYNEQFFGPGTRLTVL.

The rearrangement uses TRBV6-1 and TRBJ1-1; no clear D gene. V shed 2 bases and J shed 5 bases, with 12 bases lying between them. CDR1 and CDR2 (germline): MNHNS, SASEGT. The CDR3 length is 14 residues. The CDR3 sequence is CASSEREGSTEAFF. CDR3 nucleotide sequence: TGTGCCAGCAGTGAACGGGAGGGTTCGACTGAAGCTTTCTTT.

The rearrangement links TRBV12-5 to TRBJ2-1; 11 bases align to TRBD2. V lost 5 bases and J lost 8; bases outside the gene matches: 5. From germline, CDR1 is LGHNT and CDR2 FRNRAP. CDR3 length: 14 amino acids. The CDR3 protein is CASGLAGGWHEQFF. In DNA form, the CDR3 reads TGTGCTAGTGGTCTAGCGGGGGGCTGGCATGAGCAGTTCTTC.

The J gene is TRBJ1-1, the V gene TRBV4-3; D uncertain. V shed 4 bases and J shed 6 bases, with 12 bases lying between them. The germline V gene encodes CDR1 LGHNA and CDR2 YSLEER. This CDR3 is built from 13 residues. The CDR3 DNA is TGCGCCAGCAGCCGAGCCCTGATGTCTGAAGCTTTCTTT. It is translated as CASSRALMSEAFF.

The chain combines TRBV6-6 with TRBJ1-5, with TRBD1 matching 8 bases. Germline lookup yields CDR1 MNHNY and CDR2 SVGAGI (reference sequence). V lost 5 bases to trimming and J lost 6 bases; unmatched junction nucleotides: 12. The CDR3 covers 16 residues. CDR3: CASSKPGQVVFQPQHF. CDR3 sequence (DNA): TGTGCCAGCAGTAAGCCGGGACAGGTTGTGTTTCAGCCCCAGCATTTT.

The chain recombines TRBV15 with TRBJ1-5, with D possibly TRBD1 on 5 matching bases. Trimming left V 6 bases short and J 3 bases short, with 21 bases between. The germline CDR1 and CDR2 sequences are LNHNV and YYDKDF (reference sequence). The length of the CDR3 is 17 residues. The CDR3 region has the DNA TGTGCCACCAGTCATCAGGGAAGCGGGGGGATCAATCAGCCCCAGCATTTT. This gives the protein CATSHQGSGGINQPQHF.

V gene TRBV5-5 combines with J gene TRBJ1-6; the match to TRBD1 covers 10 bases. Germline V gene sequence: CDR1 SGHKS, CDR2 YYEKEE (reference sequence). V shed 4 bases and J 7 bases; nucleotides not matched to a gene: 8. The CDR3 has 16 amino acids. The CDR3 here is CASSDRDRGFNSPLHF. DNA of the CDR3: TGTGCCAGCAGCGACCGGGACAGGGGATTCAATTCACCCCTCCACTTT.

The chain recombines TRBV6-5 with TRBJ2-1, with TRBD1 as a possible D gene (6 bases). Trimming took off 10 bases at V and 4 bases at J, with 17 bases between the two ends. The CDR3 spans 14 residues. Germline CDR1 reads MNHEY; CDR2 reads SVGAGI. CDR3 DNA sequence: TGTGCCACCGCAACTGCTAGGGGGTACAATGAGCAGTTCTTC. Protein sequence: CATATARGYNEQFF.

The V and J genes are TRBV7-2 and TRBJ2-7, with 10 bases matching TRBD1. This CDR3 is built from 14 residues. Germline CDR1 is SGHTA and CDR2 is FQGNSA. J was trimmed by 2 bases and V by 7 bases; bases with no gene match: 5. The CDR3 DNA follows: TGTGCCAGCAACCTGGGGACAGGGGCCTACGAGCAGTACTTC. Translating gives CASNLGTGAYEQYF.

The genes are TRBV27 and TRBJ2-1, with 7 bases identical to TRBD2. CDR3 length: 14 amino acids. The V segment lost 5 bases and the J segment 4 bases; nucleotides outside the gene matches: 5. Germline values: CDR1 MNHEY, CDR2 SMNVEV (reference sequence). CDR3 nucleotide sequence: TGTGCCAGCAGTCAGCTAGCGGATTACAATGAGCAGTTCTTC. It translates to CASSQLADYNEQFF.

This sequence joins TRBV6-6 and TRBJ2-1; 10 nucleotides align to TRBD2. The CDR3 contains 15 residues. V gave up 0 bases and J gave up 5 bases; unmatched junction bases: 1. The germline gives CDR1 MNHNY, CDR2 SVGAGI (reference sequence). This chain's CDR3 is CASSYSLAGDNEQFF. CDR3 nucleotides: TGTGCCAGCAGTTACTCCCTAGCGGGGGACAATGAGCAGTTCTTC.

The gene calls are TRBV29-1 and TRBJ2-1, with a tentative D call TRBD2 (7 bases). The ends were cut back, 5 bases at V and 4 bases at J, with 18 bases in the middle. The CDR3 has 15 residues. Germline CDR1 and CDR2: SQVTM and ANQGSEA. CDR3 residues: CSVRIRAGAYNEQFF. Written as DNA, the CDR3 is TGCAGCGTTCGAATTCGGGCGGGGGCGTACAATGAGCAGTTCTTC.

The CDR3 bases are TGTGCCAGCAGCTTAGCCGGTCTTTTCGAAGAGACCCAGTACTTC. Amino acids: CASSLAGLFEETQYF. The gene calls are TRBV7-2 and TRBJ2-5; D remains ambiguous. Trimming removed 0 bases from V and 3 bases from J, with 11 bases in between. Germline CDR1 and CDR2: SGHTA and FQGNSA. The CDR3 is 15 amino acids.

In nucleotides, the CDR3 is TGTGCCAGCAGTAAAGCGGGGGGGAGCTACAATGAGCAGTTCTTC. Translating it yields CASSKAGGSYNEQFF. The chain combines TRBV3-1 (or the pseudogene TRBV3-2) with TRBJ2-1, with 10 bases matching TRBD2. The CDR3 contains 15 residues. Trimming took 6 bases from V and 3 from J; bases not matched to a gene: 5. Germline V gives CDR1 LGHDT, CDR2 YNNKEL (reference sequence).

Here the CDR3 reads CASSQGTSGILRSYNEQFF. The CDR3 nucleotides read TGCGCCAGCAGCCAAGGGACTAGCGGGATCTTGAGATCCTACAATGAGCAGTTCTTC. V is TRBV4-1 and J is TRBJ2-1; 12 bases map to TRBD2. Trimming cost V 1 base and J 1 base; bases outside gene matches: 8. The CDR3 has 19 residues. Germline V gives CDR1 MGHRA, CDR2 YSYEKL.

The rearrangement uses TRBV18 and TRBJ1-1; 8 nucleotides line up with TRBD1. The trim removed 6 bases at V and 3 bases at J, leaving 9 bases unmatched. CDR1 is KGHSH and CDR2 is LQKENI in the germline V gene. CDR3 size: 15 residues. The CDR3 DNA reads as TGTGCCAGCTCCCTTACCGGGACAGGATACACTGAAGCTTTCTTT. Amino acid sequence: CASSLTGTGYTEAFF. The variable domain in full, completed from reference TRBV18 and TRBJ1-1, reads NAGVMQNPRHLVRRRGQEARLRCSPMKGHSHVYWYRQLPEEGLKFMVYLQKENIIDESGMPKERFSAEFPKEGPSILRIQQVVRGDSAAYFCASSLTGTGYTEAFFGQGTRLTVV.

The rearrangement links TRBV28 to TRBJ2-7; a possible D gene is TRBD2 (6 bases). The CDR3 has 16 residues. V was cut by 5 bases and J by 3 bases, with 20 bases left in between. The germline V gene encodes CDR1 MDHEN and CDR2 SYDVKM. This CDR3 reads CASSVGLGRGGYEQYF. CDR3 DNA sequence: TGTGCCAGCAGTGTAGGTCTGGGACGGGGAGGCTACGAGCAGTACTTC.

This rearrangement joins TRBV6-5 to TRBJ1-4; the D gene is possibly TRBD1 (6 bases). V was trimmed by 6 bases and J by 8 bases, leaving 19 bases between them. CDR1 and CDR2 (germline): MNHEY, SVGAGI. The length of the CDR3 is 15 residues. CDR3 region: CASSQGAGAEEKLFF. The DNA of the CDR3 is TGTGCCAGCAGCCAAGGGGCAGGGGCTGAAGAAAAACTGTTTTTT.